The clone carrying this T cell receptor (beta chain) has just a few counts. Antigen unknown. Germline values: CDR1 SGHAT, CDR2 FQDESV (reference sequence). Trimming left V 3 bases short and J 2 bases short, with 11 bases between. The CDR3 sequence is 14 residues long. Unique molecular identifiers tagged the TCRbeta library. TCRdb re-derived calls from the PCR reads in MiXCR, one entry per CDR3 protein. The table has about 310,000 distinct CDR3 sequences, 23% seen once; the top ten hold around 9.9%. These data come from a study of T-cell reconstitution after alpha-beta-depleted transplantation in children. The study's findings and limits: By about two months after transplant, alpha-beta T cells reportedly arose from several hundred graft clones that had expanded. From newly produced T cells came most of the T-cell counts and diversity one year after transplant. Surviving recipient T cells and thymic progenitors produced the high day-60 TCRbeta diversity seen in some patients.

The sequencing used PBMCs, mostly from graft donor cells, collected 180 days after TCRalphabeta/CD19-depleted stem cell transplant. This clonotype was sampled from a male patient aged 10-17 years who had a stem cell transplant for acute lymphoblastic leukemia, so the T cells may come from the graft donor. This sequence joins TRBV11-1 and TRBJ2-7; TRBD1 or TRBD2 may be the D gene (5 bases each). The CDR3 protein is CASSLTLGAYEQYF. CDR3 nucleotide sequence: TGTGCCAGCAGCTTGACATTGGGGGCCTACGAGCAGTACTTC.